Listed below are T cell receptor beta chains from one sample, sequenced in a study of cytomegalovirus exposure and HLA in healthy donors. Clones were read by immunoSEQ multiplex PCR, and TCRdb kept only the in-frame ones, dropping some. The profile shows 120,000 or so clones, more than 70% of them singletons. The sequenced sample was PBMCs. The origin of the receptors is a man aged 18 to 29 in good health and CMV-seronegative. The CDR3 runs from the conserved cysteine through the conserved F or W. Each record gives: CDR3 length, clone size, J gene, V gene, CDR3 protein. Only some rows state a clone size, as once, few, many or a class for expanded clones.

15 | NA | TRBJ2-7 | TRBV7-2 | CASRQDPGQEYEQYF
14 | once | TRBJ2-2 | TRBV27 | CASSVDLDTGELFF
13 | NA | TRBJ1-1 | TRBV29-1 | CSVSQVMNTEAFF
14 | NA | TRBJ2-5 | TRBV18 | CASSTRTDQETQYF
14 | NA | TRBJ1-1 | TRBV28 | CASSFIRTDTEAFF
17 | NA | TRBJ2-7 | TRBV6-4 | CASSDDRCPGAGYEQYF
13 | NA | TRBJ2-7 | TRBV6-5 | CASSSVRSYEQYF
13 | NA | TRBJ1-5 | TRBV6-1 | CASSLEGGQPQHF
19 | NA | TRBJ2-1 | TRBV7-9 | CASSRRQGVSIWAYNEQFF
15 | NA | TRBJ1-4 | TRBV30 | CAWSGPGTSGQKLFF
14 | NA | TRBJ1-1 | TRBV5-1 | CASSLSSGQAEAFF
11 | few | TRBJ1-1 | TRBV20-1 | CRYRGDTEAFF
12 | NA | TRBJ1-4 | TRBV6-1 | CASSPEGTLLFF
15 | NA | TRBJ1-5 | TRBV2 | CASSTLTGGNQPQHF
14 | NA | TRBJ1-3 | TRBV30 | CAWGGFTSGNTIYF
16 | NA | TRBJ2-2 | TRBV6-6 | CASSYRKGQGPGELFF
13 | NA | TRBJ1-1 | TRBV28 | CASTDPGNTEAFF
14 | NA | TRBJ2-7 | TRBV28 | CASSVTVISYEQYF
14 | few | TRBJ1-5 | TRBV6-5 | CASSWGQYYQPQHF
15 | NA | TRBJ1-2 | TRBV19 | CASSNSDSSNYGYTF
13 | NA | TRBJ1-1 | TRBV28 | CASSLPGNTEAFF
15 | NA | TRBJ1-1 | TRBV29-1 | CSVEISRRGYTEAFF
19 | NA | TRBJ2-6 | TRBV11-2 | CASSRGRDRALSGANVLTF
15 | NA | TRBJ2-1 | TRBV5-4 | CASSLAGANYNEQFF
17 | NA | TRBJ1-3 | TRBV7-2 | CASSLNPGQGPGNTIYF
12 | once | TRBJ1-5 | TRBV28 | CASRFSIQPQHF
16 | NA | TRBJ2-5 | TRBV5-6 | CASSSTGGAVQETQYF
11 | NA | TRBJ2-7 | TRBV6-5 | CASSYLYEQYF
15 | NA | TRBJ2-3 | TRBV28 | CASSLSGSNTDTQYF
12 | NA | TRBJ2-7 | TRBV27 | CASSPNSYEQYF
13 | NA | TRBJ1-1 | TRBV27 | CASSETGGTEAFF
14 | NA | TRBJ1-6 | TRBV30 | CAWVVGGRDSPLHF
13 | NA | TRBJ2-3 | TRBV29-1 | CSVGGVPTDTQYF
15 | NA | TRBJ1-3 | TRBV6-5 | CASSYGTVPGNTIYF
11 | NA | TRBJ1-1 | TRBV2 | CASSVGLEAFF
15 | NA | TRBJ2-1 | TRBV27 | CASSLSRVIYNEQFF
17 | NA | TRBJ2-3 | TRBV30 | CAWSYTIRSTSTDTQYF
16 | NA | TRBJ1-6 | TRBV11-2 | CASSPLLQGANSPLHF
16 | NA | TRBJ2-1 | TRBV5-1 | CASSSHDRSSYNEQFF
13 | NA | TRBJ1-1 | TRBV6-5 | CASSGQPNTEAFF
15 | NA | TRBJ2-5 | TRBV5-1 | CASREWTDFQETQYF
12 | NA | TRBJ2-1 | TRBV2 | CASKHDYNEQFF
17 | NA | TRBJ1-3 | TRBV4-3 | CASSPDSYVPSGNTIYF
15 | NA | TRBJ2-1 | TRBV27 | CASSELAGVSDEQFF
12 | NA | TRBJ2-7 | TRBV6-4 | CPQTGASYEQYF
14 | once | TRBJ1-5 | TRBV30 | CAWSSVQGHQPQHF
15 | NA | TRBJ2-7 | TRBV6-5 | CASRGTSGRSHEQYF
15 | NA | TRBJ2-7 | TRBV2 | CASSELTSGKDEQYF
13 | few | TRBJ2-2 | TRBV12-5 | CASGSPGDGELFF
14 | NA | TRBJ1-4 | TRBV5-1 | CASSLDRVHEKLFF
14 | NA | TRBJ1-2 | TRBV27 | CASSFSGQGYGYTF
14 | NA | TRBJ1-2 | TRBV11-3 | CASSMILRDRGHTF
10 | NA | TRBJ2-2 | TRBV19 | CASSSGELFF
15 | NA | TRBJ2-7 | TRBV11-3 | CASSLLRTATYEQYF
14 | NA | TRBJ1-5 | TRBV28 | CASTTGISNQPQHF
14 | NA | TRBJ1-1 | TRBV6-5 | CASSYSGRGTEAFF